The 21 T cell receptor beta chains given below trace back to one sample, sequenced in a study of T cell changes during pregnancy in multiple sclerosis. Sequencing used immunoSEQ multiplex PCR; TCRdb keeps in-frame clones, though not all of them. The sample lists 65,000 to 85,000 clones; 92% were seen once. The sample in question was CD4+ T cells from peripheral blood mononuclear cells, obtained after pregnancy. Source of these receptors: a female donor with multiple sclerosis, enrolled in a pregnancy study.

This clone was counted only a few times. For the CDR3, the DNA is TGTGCCAGCAGCGCCAGGACAGGGAGGTTCGAGACCCAGTACTTC. Its translation: CASSARTGRFETQYF. This chain joins TRBV5-4 and TRBJ2-5; 8 bases are shared with TRBD1. CDR3 size: 15 residues. V dropped 4 bases and J dropped 5; count of bases not matched to a gene: 10. CDR1 and CDR2 (germline): SGHNT, YYREEE (reference sequence).

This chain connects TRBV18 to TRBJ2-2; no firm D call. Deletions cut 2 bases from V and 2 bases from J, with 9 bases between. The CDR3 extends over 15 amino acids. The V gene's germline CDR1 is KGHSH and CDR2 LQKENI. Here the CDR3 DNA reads TGTGCCAGCTCACCAGGTCTAGGAAACACCGGGGAGCTGTTTTTT. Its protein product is CASSPGLGNTGELFF.

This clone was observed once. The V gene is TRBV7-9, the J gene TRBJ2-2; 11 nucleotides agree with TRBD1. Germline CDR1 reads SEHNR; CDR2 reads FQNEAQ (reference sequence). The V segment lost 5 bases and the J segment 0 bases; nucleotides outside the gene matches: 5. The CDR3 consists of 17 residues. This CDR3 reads CASSAWTGGANTGELFF. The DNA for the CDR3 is TGTGCCAGCAGCGCGTGGACAGGGGGCGCGAACACCGGGGAGCTGTTTTTT.

CDR3 loop: CASGFWEQGRYGYTF. In DNA form, the CDR3 reads TGTGCCAGCGGATTTTGGGAACAGGGAAGATATGGCTACACCTTC. The rearrangement uses TRBV11-2 and TRBJ1-2; maybe TRBD1 (6 bases). The germline V gene has CDR1 SGHAT and CDR2 FQNNGV. This CDR3 has 15 amino acids. Trimming took 8 bases from V and 5 from J, leaving 21 bases between them.

DNA for the CDR3: TGTGCCACCAGCAGAGTTGGGCGGGGCGGGGTGGATGATGAGCAGTTCTTC. It translates to CATSRVGRGGVDDEQFF. The chain combines TRBV15 with TRBJ2-1; D perhaps matches TRBD2 (6 bases). Germline CDR1 LNHNV, CDR2 YYDKDF (reference sequence). This CDR3 is built from 17 residues. With 1 base removed from V and 8 bases from J, the gap between germline ends came to 21 bases.

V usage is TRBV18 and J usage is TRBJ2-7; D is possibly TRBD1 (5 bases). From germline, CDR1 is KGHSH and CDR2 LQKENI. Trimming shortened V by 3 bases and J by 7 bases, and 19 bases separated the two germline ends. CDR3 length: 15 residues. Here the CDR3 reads CASSPRQIPLIEQYF. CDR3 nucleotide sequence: TGTGCCAGCTCACCCCGACAGATCCCCCTGATAGAGCAGTACTTC. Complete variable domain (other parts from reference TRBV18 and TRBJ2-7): NAGVMQNPRHLVRRRGQEARLRCSPMKGHSHVYWYRQLPEEGLKFMVYLQKENIIDESGMPKERFSAEFPKEGPSILRIQQVVRGDSAAYFCASSPRQIPLIEQYFGPGTRLTVT.

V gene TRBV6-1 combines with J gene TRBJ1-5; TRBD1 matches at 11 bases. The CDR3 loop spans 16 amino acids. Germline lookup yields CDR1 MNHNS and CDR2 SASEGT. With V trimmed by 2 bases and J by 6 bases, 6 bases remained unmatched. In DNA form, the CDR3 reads TGTGCCAGCAGTGAATGGAGGGGACAGGGGGTTCAGCCCCAGCATTTT. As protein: CASSEWRGQGVQPQHF.

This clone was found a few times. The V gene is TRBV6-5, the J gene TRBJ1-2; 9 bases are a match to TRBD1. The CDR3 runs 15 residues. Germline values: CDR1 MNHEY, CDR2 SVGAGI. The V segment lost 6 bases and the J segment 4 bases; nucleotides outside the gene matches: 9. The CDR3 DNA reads TGTGCCAGCAGACCCTCGACAGGGGGTGCCTATGGCTACACCTTC. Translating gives CASRPSTGGAYGYTF.

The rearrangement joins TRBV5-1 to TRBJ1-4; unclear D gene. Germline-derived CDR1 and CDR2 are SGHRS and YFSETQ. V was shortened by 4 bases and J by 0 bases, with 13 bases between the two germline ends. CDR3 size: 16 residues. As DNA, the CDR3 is TGCGCCAGCAGCCGGGCGGGCAACCCAACTAATGAAAAACTGTTTTTT. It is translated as CASSRAGNPTNEKLFF.

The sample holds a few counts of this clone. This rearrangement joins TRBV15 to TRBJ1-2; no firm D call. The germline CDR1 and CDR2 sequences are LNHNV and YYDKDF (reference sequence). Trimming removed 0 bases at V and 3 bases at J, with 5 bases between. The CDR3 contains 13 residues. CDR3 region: CATSRDIDYGYTF. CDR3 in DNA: TGTGCCACCAGCAGAGATATTGACTATGGCTACACCTTC.

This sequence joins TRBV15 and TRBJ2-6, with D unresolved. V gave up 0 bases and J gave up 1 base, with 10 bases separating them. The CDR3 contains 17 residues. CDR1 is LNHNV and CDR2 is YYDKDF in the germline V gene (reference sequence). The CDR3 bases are TGTGCCACCAGCAGAGAAACACTATCTTCTGGGGCCAACGTCCTGACTTTC. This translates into CATSRETLSSGANVLTF.

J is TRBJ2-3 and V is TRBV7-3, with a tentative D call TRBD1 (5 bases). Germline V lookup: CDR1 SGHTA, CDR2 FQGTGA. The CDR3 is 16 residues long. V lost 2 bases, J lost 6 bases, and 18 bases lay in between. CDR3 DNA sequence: TGTGCCAGCAGCTTAGAAGCCTTCAGGGTAGGGGATACGCAGTATTTT. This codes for CASSLEAFRVGDTQYF.

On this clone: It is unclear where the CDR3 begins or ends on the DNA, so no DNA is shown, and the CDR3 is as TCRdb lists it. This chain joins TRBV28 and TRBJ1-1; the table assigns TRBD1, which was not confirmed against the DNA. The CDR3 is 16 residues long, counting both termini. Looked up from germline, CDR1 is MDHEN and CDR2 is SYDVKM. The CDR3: CASSSFGQGAPIVTFF.

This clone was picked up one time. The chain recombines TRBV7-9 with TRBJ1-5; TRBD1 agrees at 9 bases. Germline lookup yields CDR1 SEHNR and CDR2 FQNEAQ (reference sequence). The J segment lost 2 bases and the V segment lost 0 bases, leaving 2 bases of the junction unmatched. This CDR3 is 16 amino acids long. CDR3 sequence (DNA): TGTGCCAGCAGCTTAGCTCGGACAGGGGGCAATCAGCCCCAGCATTTT. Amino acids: CASSLARTGGNQPQHF.

CDR3 nucleotides: TGTGCCAGCAGTTTTTCGGGGGTGAACACCATATATTTT. Protein sequence: CASSFSGVNTIYF. The chain is built from TRBV28 and TRBJ1-3, with a weak D call TRBD1 (5 bases). CDR3 length: 13 amino acids. Trimming took 3 bases from V and 7 from J, leaving 10 bases between them. Germline V gene sequence: CDR1 MDHEN, CDR2 SYDVKM.

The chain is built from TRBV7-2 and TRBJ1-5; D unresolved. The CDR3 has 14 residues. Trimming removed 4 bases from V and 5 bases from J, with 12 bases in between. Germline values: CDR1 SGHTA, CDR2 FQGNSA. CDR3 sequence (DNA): TGTGCCAGCAGCTCGAGGCGGGCGGATCAGCCCCAGCATTTT. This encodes CASSSRRADQPQHF.

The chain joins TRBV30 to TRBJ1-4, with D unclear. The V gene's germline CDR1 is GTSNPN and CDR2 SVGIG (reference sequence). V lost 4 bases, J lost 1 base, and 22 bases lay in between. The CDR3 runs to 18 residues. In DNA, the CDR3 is TGTGCCTGGAAAGTCGCGCAAGGCCAAACGGGAACTAATGAAAAACTGTTTTTT. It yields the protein CAWKVAQGQTGTNEKLFF.

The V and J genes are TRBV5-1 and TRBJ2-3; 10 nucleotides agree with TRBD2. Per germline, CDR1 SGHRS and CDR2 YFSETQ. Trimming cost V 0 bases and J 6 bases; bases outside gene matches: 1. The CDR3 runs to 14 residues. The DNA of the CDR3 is TGCGCCAGCAGCTTGGGGGGACTAGCGGATACGCAGTATTTT. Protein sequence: CASSLGGLADTQYF.

This CDR3 is CASSAGRSTNQPQHF. In nucleotides, the CDR3 is TGTGCCAGCTCGGCGGGGCGATCCACCAATCAGCCCCAGCATTTT. This chain uses TRBV18 with TRBJ1-5; tentative D call: TRBD1 (5 bases). V lost 6 bases and J 3 bases, leaving 15 bases between the germline ends. In germline, CDR1 is KGHSH, CDR2 LQKENI. The CDR3 is 15 amino acids.

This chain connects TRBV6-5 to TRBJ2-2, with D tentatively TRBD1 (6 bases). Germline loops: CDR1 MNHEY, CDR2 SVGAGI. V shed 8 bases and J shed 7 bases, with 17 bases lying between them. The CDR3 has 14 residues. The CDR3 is CASSNLRGNGELFF. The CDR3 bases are TGTGCCAGCTCGAACCTCAGGGGTAACGGGGAGCTGTTTTTT.

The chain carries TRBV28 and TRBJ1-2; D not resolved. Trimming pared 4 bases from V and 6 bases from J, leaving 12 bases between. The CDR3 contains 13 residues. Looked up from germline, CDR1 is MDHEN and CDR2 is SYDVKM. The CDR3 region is CASSSNSRNGYTF. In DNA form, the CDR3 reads TGTGCCAGCAGTTCCAACAGTAGGAATGGCTACACCTTC.